This T cell receptor (beta chain) is drawn from a study of blood T cell repertoires in COVID-19. Across the whole study: From T cells, B-cell-depleted T cells, or PBMCs came the material, which was cDNA or gDNA.

Germline V gene sequence: CDR1 SNHLY, CDR2 FYNNEI. This CDR3 is 14 amino acids long. Trimming cost V 4 bases and J 5 bases; bases outside gene matches: 7. Sequencing used immunoSEQ multiplex PCR; TCRdb keeps in-frame clones, though not all of them. Of tens of thousands of clones in the sample, 65% to 80% were seen once. This receptor was obtained from a man aged 25-40 years with COVID-19, enrolled during active disease. Input material: peripheral blood. This chain joins TRBV2 and TRBJ1-2, with 7 positions matching TRBD1. Here the CDR3 DNA reads TGTGCCAGCAGTGGACAGGGAGGAATGTATGGCTACACCTTC. This codes for CASSGQGGMYGYTF.